This is a list of T cell receptor beta chains from one sample in a study of a mutant IDH1 vaccine in newly diagnosed glioma. Clones were sequenced by immunoSEQ multiplex PCR, and TCRdb holds only the in-frame ones, with some missing. The table shows tens of thousands of clones, with 80% to 85% occurring only once. Their target antigens are unknown. Sequences were derived from PBMCs, sampled from a glioma patient whose treatment included an IDH1 peptide vaccine. These receptors came from a man under 40 with glioma. The CDR3 runs from the conserved cysteine through the conserved F or W. Fields, in order: D gene, clone size, V gene, J gene, CDR3 DNA, CDR3 protein. D genes are given only for firm matches. Clone size, where shown, is once, few, many, or a class for clones that have expanded.

-	-	TRBV7-9	TRBJ1-2	TGTGCCAGCAGCTTCCCAACAGGGACTGGGACCTACACCTTC	CASSFPTGTGTYTF
-	-	TRBV11-2	TRBJ2-2	TGTGCCAGCAGCTTAGTGGGGGGCCGGGACACCGGGGAGCTGTTTTTT	CASSLVGGRDTGELFF
-	once	TRBV27	TRBJ1-2	TGTGCCAGCAGTTTATCGATGCGGACCCCCTATGGCTACACCTTC	CASSLSMRTPYGYTF
TRBD2	-	TRBV19	TRBJ2-2	TGTGCCAGTAAGCGGCGGGGGGACAACACCGGGGAGCTGTTTTTT	CASKRRGDNTGELFF
-	few	TRBV4-1	TRBJ1-1	TGCGCCAGCAGCCAAATTTTCTCGGCCAGGGACATGAACACTGAAGCTTTCTTT	CASSQIFSARDMNTEAFF
TRBD1	-	TRBV5-1	TRBJ1-5	TGCGCCAGCAGCTTGGGAGACAGGGGGAACAATCAGCCCCAGCATTTT	CASSLGDRGNNQPQHF
TRBD1	-	TRBV19	TRBJ2-6	TGTGCCAGTAGTTTTGGGACAGGCACTTCTGGGGCCAACGTCCTGACTTTC	CASSFGTGTSGANVLTF
-	-	TRBV6-5	TRBJ2-7	TGTGCCAGCAAATTTACCAGTCACAGGTTGTACGAGCAGTACTTC	CASKFTSHRLYEQYF
-	-	TRBV5-6	TRBJ1-6	TGTGCCAGCAGCTCGTACCCCCACGGGGGCGAAAATTCACCCCTCCACTTT	CASSSYPHGGENSPLHF
-	-	TRBV11-2	TRBJ1-1	TGTGCCAGCAGCTTTCGAGTCCAGAACACTGAAGCTTTCTTT	CASSFRVQNTEAFF
TRBD2	-	TRBV7-2	TRBJ2-5	TGTGCCAGCAGCTTAGTTGTCTCTAGCGGGGGACCCCAAGAGACCCAGTACTTC	CASSLVVSSGGPQETQYF
-	-	TRBV19	TRBJ2-1	TGTGCCAGTAGTACGACGAAGAATGAGCAGTTCTTC	CASSTTKNEQFF
-	-	TRBV28	TRBJ1-1	TGTGCCAGCAGTTTGAGGGTGAACACTGAAGCTTTCTTT	CASSLRVNTEAFF
TRBD1	-	TRBV5-5	TRBJ1-2	TGTGCCAGCAGCTCGGGACAGGGGGTAATTAACTATGGCTACACCTTC	CASSSGQGVINYGYTF
TRBD1	-	TRBV4-1	TRBJ1-2	TGCGCCAGCAGCCAAGATTGGGACAGGGGGCCGGAAGGCTACACCTTC	CASSQDWDRGPEGYTF
-	-	TRBV19	TRBJ1-5	TGTGCCAGTAGTTTGGCGGTCAGACAGCCCCAGCATTTT	CASSLAVRQPQHF
-	-	TRBV9	TRBJ1-6	TGTGCCAGCAGCGTCGTTGACAGGAGTGGTCCCCTCCACTTT	CASSVVDRSGPLHF
-	-	TRBV5-4	TRBJ2-1	TGTGCCAGCAACGGGGGTGTGGAAAGCTCCTACAATGAGCAGTTCTTC	CASNGGVESSYNEQFF
TRBD1	-	TRBV29-1	TRBJ2-7	TGCAGCGTCGAAACGCCCGGGACAGTCTACGAGCAGTACTTC	CSVETPGTVYEQYF
-	-	TRBV27	TRBJ2-7	TGTGCCAGCAGAACCACCGGGACACCCGACTACGAGCAGTACTTC	CASRTTGTPDYEQYF
TRBD2	-	TRBV4-1	TRBJ2-5	TGCGCCAGCAGTCTCGGCGGGGGGGCCAGAGAGACCCAGTACTTC	CASSLGGGARETQYF
TRBD2	once	TRBV6-5	TRBJ2-2	TGTGCCAGCAGTTTGACTAGCGGGAGGTTAGGGGAGCTGTTTTTT	CASSLTSGRLGELFF
TRBD1	few	TRBV7-2	TRBJ1-5	TGTGCCAGCAGCTTAGGACAGGGAAATCAGCCCCAGCATTTT	CASSLGQGNQPQHF
-	few	TRBV28	TRBJ1-4	TGTGCCAGCAGCCGTCGGCAAGGGCGGGAAAAACTGTTTTTT	CASSRRQGREKLFF